Below, 16 T cell receptor beta chains from the same sample are listed, as sequenced in a study of post-analysis software for immune sequencing data. Whole-study findings and limits: In patients, 4 to 6 TRBV segments were more frequent than in controls, with TRBV5-6, TRBV5-1 and TRBV20-1 among them.

Antigens for these TCRs are unknown. Unique-molecular-identifier-tagged TCR beta cDNA libraries were used. TCRdb re-called the PCR reads through MiXCR, storing one row per CDR3 protein. The data contain about 760,000 distinct CDR3 sequences, roughly 30% of them seen just once; the ten biggest clones take up around 0.6%. The specimen was blood. These receptor sequences come from a girl aged 10-17 years with multiple sclerosis.

V gene TRBV20-1 combines with J gene TRBJ2-5; no reliable D call. Germline V CDR1 and CDR2: DFQATT, SNEGSKA (reference sequence). Trimming stripped 6 bases from V and 3 bases from J, with 17 bases between. This CDR3 is 14 amino acids long. The CDR3 sequence is CSAGFEDQEETQYF. The CDR3 DNA is TGCAGTGCCGGATTCGAGGATCAGGAAGAGACCCAGTACTTC.

This clonotype was observed a handful of times. The chain's CDR3 is CASRGPGQGVSDTQYF. The CDR3 nucleotides read TGCGCCAGCAGAGGACCGGGACAGGGAGTATCAGATACGCAGTATTTT. The chain uses TRBV5-1 and TRBJ2-3; the match to TRBD1 covers 9 bases. Losses at the gene ends were 5 bases for V and 4 bases for J; bases not matched to a gene: 11. Germline CDR1 reads SGHRS; CDR2 reads YFSETQ. The CDR3 has 16 amino acids. Full variable domain (outside the CDR3, taken from reference TRBV5-1 and TRBJ2-3): KAGVTQTPRYLIKTRGQQVTLSCSPISGHRSVSWYQQTPGQGLQFLFEYFSETQRNKGNFPGRFSGRQFSNSRSEMNVSTLELGDSALYLCASRGPGQGVSDTQYFGPGTRLTVL.

The chain has TRBV6-6 and TRBJ2-1; perhaps D is TRBD1 or TRBD2 (5 bases each). Trimming removed 2 bases at V and 15 bases at J, with 17 bases between. Germline lookup yields CDR1 MNHNY and CDR2 SVGAGI (reference sequence). This CDR3 spans 13 amino acids. In DNA form, the CDR3 reads TGTGCCAGCAGTTACGCAAGGACGGGGCCAGGGTTCTTC. This translates into CASSYARTGPGFF.

This clonotype has more than one count but fewer than ten. V is TRBV11-2 and J is TRBJ2-7, with D hard to call. This CDR3 is built from 13 residues. The germline CDR1 and CDR2 sequences are SGHAT and FQNNGV. V was trimmed by 4 bases and J by 0 bases, leaving 7 bases between them. The CDR3 region is CASSWPLSYEQYF. The CDR3 DNA follows: TGTGCCAGCAGCTGGCCACTCTCCTACGAGCAGTACTTC.

The chain is built from TRBV4-3 and TRBJ2-3, with D possibly being TRBD2 (5 bases). CDR1 and CDR2 (germline): LGHNA, YSLEER. The CDR3 has 14 residues. Deletions cut 1 base from V and 6 bases from J, with 11 bases between. The CDR3 spells CASSQGVSGDTQYF. The CDR3 DNA reads as TGCGCCAGCAGCCAAGGGGTGTCGGGGGATACGCAGTATTTT.

Points on this clonotype: One end of the junction fails to match germline, which may point to a read error. The chain joins TRBV5-1 to TRBJ1-2; possible D gene TRBD1, 5 bases. CDR1 and CDR2 from the germline V gene are SGHRS and YFSETQ. The CDR3 runs 16 residues. The CDR3 spells CASSLASGRGVYGCTF. The CDR3 region has the DNA TGCGCCAGCAGCTTGGCCTCAGGGAGGGGCGTTTATGGCTGCACCTTC.

There are a few counts of this clonotype. At one boundary the junction diverges from the germline segment, which might be a read error. The chain is built from TRBV20-1 and TRBJ2-7, with D unresolved. The CDR3 loop spans 14 amino acids. Germline loops: CDR1 DFQATT, CDR2 SNEGSKA (reference sequence). CDR3 amino acids: CSADNPVFSSEQYF. CDR3 nucleotides: TGCAGTGCTGACAACCCGGTCTTCTCCTCCGAGCAGTACTTC.

This clonotype was observed a handful of times. CDR3 nucleotides: TGTGCCAGCAGCTCTTCCAATGGGAACACTGAAGCTTTCTTT. It encodes CASSSSNGNTEAFF. The V gene is TRBV7-9, the J gene TRBJ1-1, with D unresolved. CDR3 length equals 14 residues. Trimming cost V 4 bases and J 1 base, with 10 bases left between them. Germline values: CDR1 SEHNR, CDR2 FQNEAQ (reference sequence).

This chain links TRBV3-1 with TRBJ1-2; possibly TRBD1 for D (5 bases). Trimming removed 1 base at V and 2 bases at J, with 17 bases between. The CDR3 contains 17 residues. Germline CDR1 is LGHDT and CDR2 is YNNKEL (reference sequence). CDR3 amino acids: CASSQVKQGIRNYGYTF. The CDR3 DNA reads as TGTGCCAGCAGCCAAGTAAAGCAGGGAATAAGGAACTATGGCTACACCTTC. The full variable domain, completed using reference TRBV3-1 and TRBJ1-2, is DTAVSQTPKYLVTQMGNDKSIKCEQNLGHDTMYWYKQDSKKFLKIMFSYNNKELIINETVPNRFSPKSPDKAHLNLHINSLELGDSAVYFCASSQVKQGIRNYGYTFGSGTRLTVV.

This clonotype was picked up many times. The chain has TRBV4-3 and TRBJ2-1; TRBD2 aligns across 12 bases. CDR3 length: 15 residues. V lost 4 bases to trimming and J lost 8 bases; unmatched junction nucleotides: 6. CDR1 is LGHNA, CDR2 YSLEER, per germline. CDR3 sequence: CASSLNRLAGDEQFF. Here the CDR3 DNA reads TGCGCCAGCAGCCTAAACAGACTAGCGGGAGATGAGCAGTTCTTC.

This clonotype was seen many times. J is TRBJ2-3 and V is TRBV20-1; no clear D. Germline V lookup: CDR1 DFQATT, CDR2 SNEGSKA (reference sequence). The V and J ends lost 3 bases and 5 bases respectively, with 12 bases between them. The CDR3 length is 13 residues. For the CDR3, the DNA is TGCAGTGCTAGTTCGACGATCATAGATACGCAGTATTTT. Translated: CSASSTIIDTQYF.

The V gene is TRBV9, the J gene TRBJ1-2, with D tentatively TRBD1 (5 bases). CDR3 length: 15 amino acids. Trimming cost V 3 bases and J 0 bases, with 12 bases left between them. The germline CDR1 and CDR2 sequences are SGDLS and YYNGEE. The chain's CDR3 is CASSAGEGPNYGYTF. CDR3 bases: TGTGCCAGCAGCGCGGGGGAGGGACCTAACTATGGCTACACCTTC. Full variable domain (rest looked up from reference TRBV9 and TRBJ1-2): DSGVTQTPKHLITATGQRVTLRCSPRSGDLSVYWYQQSLDQGLQFLIQYYNGEERAKGNILERFSAQQFPDLHSELNLSSLELGDSALYFCASSAGEGPNYGYTFGSGTRLTVV.

This clonotype was seen repeatedly, ten times or more. The CDR3 DNA reads as TGTGCCAGCAGCTTATCCAGCATGGGCACCGGGGAGCTGTTTTTT. This encodes CASSLSSMGTGELFF. The chain links TRBV11-2 to TRBJ2-2; D call uncertain. CDR1 is SGHAT, CDR2 FQNNGV, per germline. CDR3 length: 15 amino acids. The V end lost 2 bases, the J end lost 4 bases, and 11 bases lay between the germline ends. The whole variable domain, remainder taken from reference TRBV11-2 and TRBJ2-2, is EAGVAQSPRYKIIEKRQSVAFWCNPISGHATLYWYQQILGQGPKLLIQFQNNGVVDDSQLPKDRFSAERLKGVDSTLKIQPAKLEDSAVYLCASSLSSMGTGELFFGEGSRLTVL.

V is TRBV20-1 and J is TRBJ1-1; D may be TRBD1 (6 bases). V lost 5 bases and J lost 2, with 18 bases in between. Germline values: CDR1 DFQATT, CDR2 SNEGSKA (reference sequence). The CDR3 extends over 15 amino acids. The chain's CDR3 is CSAPDRGAANTEAFF. The CDR3 DNA reads TGCAGTGCTCCCGACCGGGGGGCAGCTAACACTGAAGCTTTCTTT.

This clonotype was recorded many times. V usage is TRBV20-1 and J usage is TRBJ2-5; D not resolved. V was pared by 0 bases and J by 1 base, with 6 bases between. The CDR3 extends over 13 amino acids. Per germline, CDR1 DFQATT and CDR2 SNEGSKA (reference sequence). This CDR3 is CSAREPGQETQYF. The DNA of the CDR3 is TGCAGTGCTAGAGAACCAGGCCAAGAGACCCAGTACTTC.

A few counts support this clonotype. The chain couples TRBV28 to TRBJ2-3; 9 nucleotides line up with TRBD2. This CDR3 is built from 14 residues. CDR1 MDHEN and CDR2 SYDVKM come from the germline V gene. The V gene end was trimmed by 1 base and the J gene end by 6 bases; junction bases not matched to a gene: 2. The CDR3 region has the DNA TGTGCCAGCAGTTTATCGAGCGGGAGGGATACGCAGTATTTT. Amino acid sequence: CASSLSSGRDTQYF.